A single sample is the source of the 9 T cell receptor beta chains below, sequenced in a study of T cell clones after liver transplantation. The table came from immunoSEQ multiplex PCR; TCRdb's copy has only in-frame clones and leaves some out. Here the sample spans more than 95,000 clones, 75% to 85% being singletons. This specimen consisted of CD4+ T cells from blood, obtained before liver transplant. Receptors were obtained from a human donor who received a liver transplant.

The J gene is TRBJ1-2, the V gene TRBV5-1; a weak D match, TRBD1 (6 bases). The ends were cut back, 1 base at V and 6 bases at J, with 13 bases in the middle. Germline V lookup: CDR1 SGHRS, CDR2 YFSETQ. The CDR3 runs 14 residues. The CDR3 protein is CASSLSGGNNGYTF. The CDR3 DNA follows: TGCGCCAGCAGCTTGTCCGGGGGCAATAATGGCTACACCTTC.

The gene calls are TRBV18 and TRBJ2-2; possibly TRBD1 for D (5 bases). This CDR3 contains 15 residues. The germline gives CDR1 KGHSH, CDR2 LQKENI. V gave up 1 base and J gave up 3 bases, with 9 bases separating them. CDR3 nucleotides: TGTGCCAGCTCACCACGGTTAGGGGACACCGGGGAGCTGTTTTTT. Translation: CASSPRLGDTGELFF. Full variable domain (outside the CDR3, taken from reference TRBV18 and TRBJ2-2): NAGVMQNPRHLVRRRGQEARLRCSPMKGHSHVYWYRQLPEEGLKFMVYLQKENIIDESGMPKERFSAEFPKEGPSILRIQQVVRGDSAAYFCASSPRLGDTGELFFGEGSRLTVL.

The chain employs TRBV6-5 and TRBJ2-7, with TRBD1 identical over 7 bases. The CDR3 runs to 14 residues. V dropped 5 bases and J dropped 0; count of bases not matched to a gene: 4. CDR1 is MNHEY and CDR2 is SVGAGI in the germline V gene. The CDR3, as DNA: TGTGCCAGCAGTCGGGACAGCTACTCCTACGAGCAGTACTTC. Translating it yields CASSRDSYSYEQYF.

The CDR3 DNA follows: TGTGCCAGCCCCGGACTAGATTCCTACAATGAGCAGTTCTTC. It encodes CASPGLDSYNEQFF. The chain is built from TRBV2 and TRBJ2-1, with TRBD2 matching 7 bases. CDR1 is SNHLY, CDR2 FYNNEI, per germline. This CDR3 has 14 residues. V lost 8 bases, J lost 1 base, and 5 bases stayed unmatched.

In nucleotides, the CDR3 is TGTGCCAGCAGCGTCGGGGGGGCGGGCACAGATACGCAGTATTTT. This encodes CASSVGGAGTDTQYF. The chain has TRBV5-4 and TRBJ2-3; 8 bases match TRBD2. V lost 4 bases to trimming and J lost 1 base; unmatched junction nucleotides: 5. Germline V gene lookup returns CDR1 SGHNT and CDR2 YYREEE (reference sequence). This CDR3 is built from 15 residues.

This rearrangement joins TRBV4-1 to TRBJ1-1; no reliable D call. Trimming removed 0 bases from V and 1 base from J, with 15 bases in between. There are 17 residues in the CDR3. Germline V CDR1 and CDR2: MGHRA, YSYEKL. The DNA for the CDR3 is TGCGCCAGCAGCCAAGACGGTATCGGACGGGGGAACACTGAAGCTTTCTTT. It encodes CASSQDGIGRGNTEAFF.

This chain connects TRBV30 to TRBJ2-5; either TRBD1 or TRBD2 may fit D (5 bases each). The CDR3 runs 11 residues. The germline V and J ends were trimmed by 5 bases and 8 bases, with 12 bases remaining between them. Germline V gene data show CDR1 as GTSNPN and CDR2 as SVGIG (reference sequence). The CDR3 region is CAWGDRDTQYF. CDR3 nucleotides: TGTGCCTGGGGAGACCGGGACACCCAGTACTTC. The full variable domain, with the rest looked up from reference TRBV30 and TRBJ2-5, is SQTIHQWPATLVQPVGSPLSLECTVEGTSNPNLYWYRQAAGRGLQLLFYSVGIGQISSEVPQNLSASRPQDRQFILSSKKLLLSDSGFYLCAWGDRDTQYFGPGTRLLVL.

This sequence joins TRBV6-5 and TRBJ2-1; 9 bases line up with TRBD2. The germline CDR1 and CDR2 sequences are MNHEY and SVGAGI. J lost 7 bases, V lost 4 bases, and 8 bases had no gene match. The CDR3 runs to 15 residues. CDR3 region: CASSSLPGLANEQFF. The CDR3 bases are TGTGCCAGCAGTTCCCTACCGGGACTAGCAAATGAGCAGTTCTTC.

The chain carries TRBV28 and TRBJ2-7; 10 positions agree with TRBD1. Germline V gene data show CDR1 as MDHEN and CDR2 as SYDVKM. Trimming cost V 6 bases and J 4 bases; bases outside gene matches: 3. CDR3 length: 13 residues. CDR3 amino acids: CASRGTGAYEQYF. CDR3 nucleotides: TGTGCCAGCAGAGGGACAGGGGCGTACGAGCAGTACTTC.